Included here is one TCR beta chain sequence, with context. Its target is not known. The method was immunoSEQ multiplex PCR; TCRdb's version includes in-frame clones alone and lacks a portion of them. The repertoire includes approximately 93,000 clones, approximately 91% of them detected once, and 5% to 6% sits in the top ten. Trimming cost V 3 bases and J 6 bases; bases outside gene matches: 10. CDR1 and CDR2 from the germline V gene are LGHNA and YSLEER. The CDR3 spans 17 residues. The sample originates from a study of T cell responses to AZD1222 COVID-19 vaccine. Study-level points and caveats: Elevations in Spike-specific TCR breadth and depth followed administration of two AZD1222 doses. Samples come after the peak T cell response, not at day 14.

The J gene is TRBJ2-5, the V gene TRBV4-3; 13 bases match TRBD2. Sample: peripheral blood, taken 28 days after the second AZD1222 dose. This sequence was found in an adult who received the AZD1222 COVID-19 vaccine. The CDR3 spells CASSHVRLAGGPKTQYF. The CDR3 DNA sequence: TGCGCCAGCAGCCACGTCCGACTAGCGGGGGGCCCGAAGACCCAGTACTTC.